The entry below gives a single TCR beta chain sequence along with its context. This entry belongs to a study of T cell changes during pregnancy in multiple sclerosis. Trimming shortened V by 6 bases and J by 1 base, and 9 bases separated the two germline ends. This CDR3 contains 13 residues. Germline V gene sequence: CDR1 SGHDT, CDR2 YYEEEE. The assay was immunoSEQ multiplex PCR, and TCRdb's table has in-frame clones only and misses some. Of approximately 24,000 clones listed, 70% to 90% are singletons. The chain joins TRBV5-6 to TRBJ2-3; tentatively, D is TRBD1 (6 bases). The starting material was CD8+ T cells from peripheral blood mononuclear cells, obtained in the first trimester of pregnancy. This TCR came from a female donor in good health, enrolled as a control in a pregnancy study. The CDR3 sequence: CASTAGGTDTQYF. The CDR3 nucleotides read TGTGCCAGCACCGCAGGGGGCACAGATACGCAGTATTTT. Looking up the rest from reference TRBV5-6 and TRBJ2-3 gives the full variable domain: DAGVTQSPTHLIKTRGQQVTLRCSPKSGHDTVSWYQQALGQGPQFIFQYYEEEERQRGNFPDRFSGHQFPNYSSELNVNALLLGDSALYLCASTAGGTDTQYFGPGTRLTVL.